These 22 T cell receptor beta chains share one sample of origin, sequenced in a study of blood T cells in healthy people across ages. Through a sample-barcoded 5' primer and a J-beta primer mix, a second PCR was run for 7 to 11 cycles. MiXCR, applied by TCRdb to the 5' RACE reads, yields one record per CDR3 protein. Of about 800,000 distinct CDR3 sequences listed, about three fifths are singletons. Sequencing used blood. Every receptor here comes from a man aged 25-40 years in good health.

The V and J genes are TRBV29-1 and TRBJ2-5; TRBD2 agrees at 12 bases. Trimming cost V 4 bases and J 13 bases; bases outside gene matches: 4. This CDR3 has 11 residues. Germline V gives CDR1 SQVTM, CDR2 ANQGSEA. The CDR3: CSVGTSGVSYF. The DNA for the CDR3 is TGCAGCGTTGGGACTAGCGGGGTTTCGTACTTC.

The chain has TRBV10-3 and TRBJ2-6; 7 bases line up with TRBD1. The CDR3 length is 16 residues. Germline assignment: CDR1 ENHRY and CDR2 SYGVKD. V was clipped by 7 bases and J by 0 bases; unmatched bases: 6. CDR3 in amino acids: CAIKEGASSGANVLTF. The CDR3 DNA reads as TGTGCCATCAAAGAGGGGGCCAGCTCTGGGGCCAACGTCCTGACTTTC.

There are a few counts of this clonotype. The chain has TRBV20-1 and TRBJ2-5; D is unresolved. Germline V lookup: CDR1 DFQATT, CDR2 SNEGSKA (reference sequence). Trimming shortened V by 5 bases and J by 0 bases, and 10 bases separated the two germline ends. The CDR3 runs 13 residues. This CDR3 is CSAHTDNQETQYF. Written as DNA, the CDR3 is TGCAGTGCTCACACAGATAACCAAGAGACCCAGTACTTC.

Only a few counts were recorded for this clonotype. For the CDR3, the DNA is TGCAGTGCTGGGAAGACCTTAAAACAAGAGACCCAGTACTTC. Protein sequence: CSAGKTLKQETQYF. The chain couples TRBV20-1 to TRBJ2-5; D gene ambiguous. V was pared by 5 bases and J by 2 bases, with 15 bases between. The CDR3 is 14 residues long. In germline, CDR1 is DFQATT, CDR2 SNEGSKA (reference sequence).

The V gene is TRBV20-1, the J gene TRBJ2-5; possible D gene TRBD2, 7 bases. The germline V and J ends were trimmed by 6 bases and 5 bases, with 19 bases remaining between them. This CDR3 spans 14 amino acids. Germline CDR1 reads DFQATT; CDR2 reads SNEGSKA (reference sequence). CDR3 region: CSAQKTGRGETQYF. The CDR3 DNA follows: TGCAGTGCCCAGAAAACAGGGAGGGGGGAGACCCAGTACTTC.

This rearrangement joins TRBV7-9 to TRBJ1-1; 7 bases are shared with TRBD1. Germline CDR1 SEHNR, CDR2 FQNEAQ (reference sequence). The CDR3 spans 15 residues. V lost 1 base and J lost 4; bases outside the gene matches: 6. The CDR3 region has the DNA TGTGCCAGCAGCTTAGGAAGACAGGGTTCCACTGAAGCTTTCTTT. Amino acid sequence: CASSLGRQGSTEAFF.

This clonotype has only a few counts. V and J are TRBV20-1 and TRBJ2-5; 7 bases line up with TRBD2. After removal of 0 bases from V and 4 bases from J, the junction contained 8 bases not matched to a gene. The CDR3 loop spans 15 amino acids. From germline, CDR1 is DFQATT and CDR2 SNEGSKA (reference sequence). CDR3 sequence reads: CSARDPRGVGETQYF. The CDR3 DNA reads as TGCAGTGCTAGAGATCCACGGGGGGTCGGAGAGACCCAGTACTTC.

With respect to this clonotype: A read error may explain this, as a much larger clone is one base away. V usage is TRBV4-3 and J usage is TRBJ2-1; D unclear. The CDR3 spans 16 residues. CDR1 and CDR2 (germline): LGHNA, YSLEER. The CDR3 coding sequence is TGCGCCAACAGCCAAGATCAGGCGTTCGGCTACAATGAGCAGTTCTTC. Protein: CANSQDQAFGYNEQFF.

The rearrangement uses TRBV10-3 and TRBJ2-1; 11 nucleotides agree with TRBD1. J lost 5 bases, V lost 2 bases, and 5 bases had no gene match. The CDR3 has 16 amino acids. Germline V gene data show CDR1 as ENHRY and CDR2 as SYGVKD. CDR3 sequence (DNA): TGTGCCATCAGTGAGACCAGGACAGGGGGCAACAATGAGCAGTTCTTC. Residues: CAISETRTGGNNEQFF.

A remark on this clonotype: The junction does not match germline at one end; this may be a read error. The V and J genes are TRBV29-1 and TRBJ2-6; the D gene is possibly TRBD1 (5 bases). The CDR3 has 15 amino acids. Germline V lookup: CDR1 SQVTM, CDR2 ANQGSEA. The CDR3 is CSVRQGPSGASVLTF. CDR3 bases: TGCAGCGTTCGTCAGGGCCCATCTGGGGCCAGCGTCCTGACTTTC.

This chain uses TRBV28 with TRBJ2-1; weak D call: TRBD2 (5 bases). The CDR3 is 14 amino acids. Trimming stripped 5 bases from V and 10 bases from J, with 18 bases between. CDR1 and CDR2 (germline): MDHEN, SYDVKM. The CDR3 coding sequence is TGTGCCAGCAGTCCCCCGGGGTGGTTCTACGAGCAGTTCTTC. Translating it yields CASSPPGWFYEQFF.

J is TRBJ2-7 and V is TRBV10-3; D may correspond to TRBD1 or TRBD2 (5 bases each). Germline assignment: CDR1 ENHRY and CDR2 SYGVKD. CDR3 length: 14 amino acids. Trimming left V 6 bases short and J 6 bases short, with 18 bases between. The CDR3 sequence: CAISWDVADGEQYF. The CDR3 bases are TGTGCCATCAGCTGGGACGTGGCGGACGGCGAGCAGTACTTC.

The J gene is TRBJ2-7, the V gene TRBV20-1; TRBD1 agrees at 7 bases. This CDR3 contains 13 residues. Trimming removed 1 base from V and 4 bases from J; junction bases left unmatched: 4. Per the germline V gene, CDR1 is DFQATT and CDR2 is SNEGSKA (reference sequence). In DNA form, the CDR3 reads TGCAGTGCTAGAGCAACAGGGGTATACGAGCAGTACTTC. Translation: CSARATGVYEQYF.

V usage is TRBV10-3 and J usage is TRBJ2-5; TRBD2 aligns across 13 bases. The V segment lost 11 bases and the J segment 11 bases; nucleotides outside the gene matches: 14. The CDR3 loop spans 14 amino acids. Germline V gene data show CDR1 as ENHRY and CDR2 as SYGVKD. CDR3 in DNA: TGTGCCGTATTGGGGACTAGCGGGGACAATGAGCAGTACTTC. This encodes CAVLGTSGDNEQYF.

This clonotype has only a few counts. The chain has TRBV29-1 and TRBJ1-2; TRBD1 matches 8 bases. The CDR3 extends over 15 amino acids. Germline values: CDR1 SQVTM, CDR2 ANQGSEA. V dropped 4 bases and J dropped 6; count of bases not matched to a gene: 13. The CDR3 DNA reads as TGCAGCGTTGGCCCCAGGAACGACAGGGGCGATGGCTACACCTTC. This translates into CSVGPRNDRGDGYTF.

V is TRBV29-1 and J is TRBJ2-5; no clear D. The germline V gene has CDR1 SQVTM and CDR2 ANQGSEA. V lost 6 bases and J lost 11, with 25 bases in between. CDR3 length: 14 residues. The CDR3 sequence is CSVLLVPGGNEQYF. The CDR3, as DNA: TGCAGCGTCTTACTCGTCCCAGGTGGCAATGAGCAGTACTTC.

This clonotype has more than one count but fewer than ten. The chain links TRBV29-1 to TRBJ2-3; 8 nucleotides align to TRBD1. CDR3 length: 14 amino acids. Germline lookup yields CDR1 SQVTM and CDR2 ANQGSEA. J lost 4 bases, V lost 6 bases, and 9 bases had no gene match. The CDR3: CSVPTGVQADTQYF. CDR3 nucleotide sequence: TGCAGCGTGCCGACAGGGGTACAGGCAGATACGCAGTATTTT.

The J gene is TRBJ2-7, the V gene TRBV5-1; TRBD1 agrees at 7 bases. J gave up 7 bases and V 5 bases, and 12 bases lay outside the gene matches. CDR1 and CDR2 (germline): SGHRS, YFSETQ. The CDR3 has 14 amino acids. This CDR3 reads CASRSEGADNEQYF. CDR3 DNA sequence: TGCGCCAGCAGATCTGAGGGGGCTGACAATGAGCAGTACTTC.

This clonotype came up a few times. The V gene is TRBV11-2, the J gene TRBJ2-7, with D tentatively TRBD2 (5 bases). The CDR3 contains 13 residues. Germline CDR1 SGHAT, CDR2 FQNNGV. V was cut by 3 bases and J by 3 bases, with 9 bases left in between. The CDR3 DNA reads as TGTGCCAGCAGCTTTTGGGAGAACTACGAGCAGTACTTC. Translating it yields CASSFWENYEQYF.

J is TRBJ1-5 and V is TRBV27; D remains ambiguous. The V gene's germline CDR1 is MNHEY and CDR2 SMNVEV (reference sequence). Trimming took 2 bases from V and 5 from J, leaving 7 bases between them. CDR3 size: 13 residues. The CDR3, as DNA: TGTGCCAGCAGTTTAGGGAATGATCAGCCCCAGCATTTT. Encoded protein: CASSLGNDQPQHF.

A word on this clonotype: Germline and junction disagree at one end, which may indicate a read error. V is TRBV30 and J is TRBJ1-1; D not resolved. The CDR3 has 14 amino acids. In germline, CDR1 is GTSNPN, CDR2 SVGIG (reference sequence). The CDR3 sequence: CAWSVQAMNTEAFF. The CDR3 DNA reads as TGTGCTTGGAGTGTTCAGGCTATGAACACTGAAGCTTTCTTT.

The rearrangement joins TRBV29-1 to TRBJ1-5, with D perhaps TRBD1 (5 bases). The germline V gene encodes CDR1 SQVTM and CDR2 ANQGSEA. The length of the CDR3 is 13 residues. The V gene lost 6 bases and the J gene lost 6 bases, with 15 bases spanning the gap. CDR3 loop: CSVAGTGGQPQHF. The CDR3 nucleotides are TGCAGCGTCGCAGGGACGGGCGGTCAGCCCCAGCATTTT.